Presented here are 24 T cell receptor beta chains from one specimen sequenced in a study of control samples from healthy donors and cancer patients. The protocol was immunoSEQ multiplex PCR, while the TCRdb copy is restricted to in-frame clones and leaves out a portion. Of under 95,000 clones in the sample, approximately 90% are singletons; the top ten hold 0.92%. The sequencing sample was made of blood. All receptors come from a woman aged 25 to 45 in good health.

The chain employs TRBV5-1 and TRBJ1-2; possible D gene TRBD1, 6 bases. CDR1 is SGHRS and CDR2 is YFSETQ in the germline V gene. Deletions cut 4 bases from V and 4 bases from J, with 14 bases between. The length of the CDR3 is 14 residues. The DNA of the CDR3 is TGCGCCAGCAGCGGGGACAATCCTTTCTATGGCTACACCTTC. Translation gives CASSGDNPFYGYTF.

Relative to its sample, this clone is medium-sized. The CDR3: CASSPVFRGDYGYTF. The CDR3 DNA sequence: TGTGCCAGCAGCCCCGTATTCCGGGGGGACTATGGCTACACCTTC. The rearrangement uses TRBV5-5 and TRBJ1-2; D is possibly TRBD1 (5 bases). The CDR3 is made up of 15 amino acids. The V gene lost 4 bases and the J gene lost 3 bases, with 16 bases spanning the gap. Germline V CDR1 and CDR2: SGHKS, YYEKEE (reference sequence).

The table lists this clone with a count of one. The chain carries TRBV19 and TRBJ1-2; the D is unclear. This CDR3 is built from 14 residues. The V gene's germline CDR1 is LNHDA and CDR2 SQIVND (reference sequence). V gave up 3 bases and J gave up 0 bases, with 8 bases separating them. CDR3 sequence reads: CASSMGTPNYGYTF. CDR3 nucleotides: TGTGCCAGTAGTATGGGTACCCCTAACTATGGCTACACCTTC.

The V and J genes are TRBV5-1 and TRBJ2-5; 10 bases line up with TRBD2. This CDR3 contains 15 residues. The trim removed 1 base at V and 5 bases at J, leaving 5 bases unmatched. Looked up from germline, CDR1 is SGHRS and CDR2 is YFSETQ. The CDR3 nucleotides read TGCGCCAGCAGCTTGAGCGGGAGGGCCCCTGAGACCCAGTACTTC. It yields the protein CASSLSGRAPETQYF. The entire variable domain, with the rest obtained from reference TRBV5-1 and TRBJ2-5, is as follows: KAGVTQTPRYLIKTRGQQVTLSCSPISGHRSVSWYQQTPGQGLQFLFEYFSETQRNKGNFPGRFSGRQFSNSRSEMNVSTLELGDSALYLCASSLSGRAPETQYFGPGTRLLVL.

This clone was recorded once. The chain joins TRBV30 to TRBJ1-1; TRBD1 aligns across 9 bases. The J segment lost 9 bases and the V segment lost 2 bases, leaving 4 bases of the junction unmatched. There are 12 residues in the CDR3. In germline, CDR1 is GTSNPN, CDR2 SVGIG (reference sequence). The chain's CDR3 is CAWSRQGGQAFF. The CDR3 DNA is TGTGCCTGGAGTCGACAGGGGGGACAAGCTTTCTTT.

This rearrangement joins TRBV28 to TRBJ2-7; D is possibly TRBD1 or TRBD2 (6 bases each). Germline values: CDR1 MDHEN, CDR2 SYDVKM. The germline V and J ends were trimmed by 6 bases and 1 base, with 16 bases remaining between them. This CDR3 contains 15 residues. The CDR3 is CASRSSGGGSYEQYF. The CDR3 coding sequence is TGTGCCAGCAGGAGTTCCGGGGGCGGATCCTACGAGCAGTACTTC.

The V and J genes are TRBV18 and TRBJ2-3; tentative D call: TRBD1 (7 bases). The V end lost 5 bases, the J end lost 2 bases, and 14 bases lay between the germline ends. CDR1 and CDR2 from the germline V gene are KGHSH and LQKENI. The CDR3 has 15 amino acids. This CDR3 reads CASSTQGGATDTQYF. The CDR3 DNA is TGTGCCAGCTCAACCCAGGGGGGCGCCACAGATACGCAGTATTTT.

This clone showed up just once. This sequence joins TRBV28 and TRBJ1-4; a possible D gene is TRBD1 (5 bases). This CDR3 is built from 14 residues. The V end was cut by 6 bases, the J end by 8 bases, with 16 bases between. The germline gives CDR1 MDHEN, CDR2 SYDVKM. The CDR3, as DNA: TGTGCCAGCAGCCTAACTCTGGGGACCGAAAAACTGTTTTTT. Protein sequence: CASSLTLGTEKLFF.

The chain recombines TRBV7-2 with TRBJ2-1, with unresolved D. V was cut by 2 bases and J by 7 bases, with 12 bases left in between. Germline V gene lookup returns CDR1 SGHTA and CDR2 FQGNSA. CDR3 length: 14 residues. The CDR3 sequence is CASSLRRLLNEQFF. The CDR3 DNA follows: TGTGCCAGCAGCTTAAGGAGACTCTTGAATGAGCAGTTCTTC.

This clone was picked up one time. V gene TRBV5-1 combines with J gene TRBJ1-2; D is unclear. V was pared by 4 bases and J by 2 bases, with 9 bases between. The CDR3 spans 13 residues. CDR1 and CDR2 (germline): SGHRS, YFSETQ. CDR3 residues: CASSTQTNYGYTF. The DNA for the CDR3 is TGCGCCAGCAGCACCCAGACGAACTATGGCTACACCTTC. Based on the CDR3 plus reference TRBV5-1 and TRBJ1-2, the full variable domain is KAGVTQTPRYLIKTRGQQVTLSCSPISGHRSVSWYQQTPGQGLQFLFEYFSETQRNKGNFPGRFSGRQFSNSRSEMNVSTLELGDSALYLCASSTQTNYGYTFGSGTRLTVV.

The chain combines TRBV7-9 with TRBJ1-4, with a weak D call TRBD1 (6 bases). Looked up from germline, CDR1 is SEHNR and CDR2 is FQNEAQ (reference sequence). The CDR3 is 14 residues long. The germline V and J ends were trimmed by 4 bases and 4 bases, with 10 bases remaining between them. The CDR3 here is CASSSQGGNEKLFF. The DNA for the CDR3 is TGTGCCAGCAGCTCACAGGGCGGTAATGAAAAACTGTTTTTT.

The chain employs TRBV28 and TRBJ2-7; no firm D call. Germline-derived CDR1 and CDR2 are MDHEN and SYDVKM. V was clipped by 5 bases and J by 2 bases, with 7 bases between them. The CDR3 consists of 12 residues. The CDR3 DNA is TGTGCCAGCAGTCCAGGTACCTACGAGCAGTACTTC. It codes for CASSPGTYEQYF.

This chain links TRBV14 with TRBJ2-3; a possible D gene is TRBD2 (6 bases). V gave up 4 bases and J gave up 10 bases, with 27 bases separating them. The CDR3 consists of 17 residues. Per germline, CDR1 SGHDN and CDR2 FVKESK. CDR3 region: CASSLRNPGLSFTAQYF. DNA of the CDR3: TGTGCCAGCAGCCTACGAAACCCGGGACTTAGCTTCACGGCGCAGTATTTT.

The chain uses TRBV21-1 and TRBJ1-2. TRBV21-1 is given as a pseudogene. The CDR3 loop spans 15 amino acids. CDR3 loop: CASSKHEGRGYGYTF. DNA for the CDR3: TGTGCCAGCAGCAAACACGAAGGGAGAGGCTATGGCTACACCTTC.

This chain uses TRBV5-1 with TRBJ2-4; D unclear. Trimming took 1 base from V and 6 from J, leaving 5 bases between them. Germline-derived CDR1 and CDR2 are SGHRS and YFSETQ. The CDR3 runs to 12 residues. The CDR3 DNA follows: TGCGCCAGCAGCTTGACGGGAAACATTCAGTACTTC. It codes for CASSLTGNIQYF.

This clone was seen a handful of times. J is TRBJ1-3 and V is TRBV9; D perhaps matches TRBD1 (6 bases). Trimming removed 9 bases at V and 0 bases at J, with 13 bases between. Germline-derived CDR1 and CDR2 are SGDLS and YYNGEE. This CDR3 comprises 14 residues. The DNA of the CDR3 is TGTGCCAACCCGGACAGCTTCTCTGGAAACACCATATATTTT. Translating it yields CANPDSFSGNTIYF.

The chain carries TRBV29-1 and TRBJ1-2; no reliable D call. Looked up from germline, CDR1 is SQVTM and CDR2 is ANQGSEA. V was clipped by 4 bases and J by 6 bases, with 12 bases between them. The CDR3 length is 12 residues. In nucleotides, the CDR3 is TGCAGCGTTGGTGACAACCCCAATGGCTACACCTTC. This codes for CSVGDNPNGYTF.

The rearrangement uses TRBV10-3 and TRBJ1-5, with D possibly being TRBD1 (6 bases). This CDR3 is 15 amino acids long. The V gene's germline CDR1 is ENHRY and CDR2 SYGVKD. Trimming took off 5 bases at V and 1 base at J, with 12 bases between the two ends. CDR3 sequence: CAISRGAASNQPQHF. The CDR3 region has the DNA TGTGCCATCAGTAGGGGGGCAGCGAGCAATCAGCCCCAGCATTTT.

The V and J genes are TRBV10-1 and TRBJ2-7, with 14 bases fitting TRBD2. Trimming removed 4 bases from V and 6 bases from J; junction bases left unmatched: 8. This CDR3 is 16 amino acids long. Germline V gives CDR1 WNHNN, CDR2 SYGVQD (reference sequence). The CDR3 reads CASSAPGLAGDGEQYF. CDR3 nucleotides: TGCGCCAGCAGTGCTCCGGGACTAGCGGGAGATGGCGAGCAGTACTTC.

The rearrangement links TRBV6-6 to TRBJ2-7; tentatively, D is TRBD2 (7 bases). In germline, CDR1 is MNHNY, CDR2 SVGAGI (reference sequence). This CDR3 comprises 14 residues. Trimming pared 7 bases from V and 2 bases from J, leaving 15 bases between. The CDR3, as DNA: TGTGCCAGCAACGCGGGGGCCAGCACCTACGAGCAGTACTTC. This translates into CASNAGASTYEQYF.

The chain uses TRBV9 and TRBJ2-5; no definite D call. Germline CDR1 reads SGDLS; CDR2 reads YYNGEE. V was cut by 3 bases and J by 5 bases, with 14 bases left in between. The CDR3 runs 14 residues. The CDR3 DNA reads as TGTGCCAGCAGCGGACTCCACATCGGGGAGACCCAGTACTTC. It is translated as CASSGLHIGETQYF.

This clone was recorded a few times. The chain is built from TRBV19 and TRBJ1-5; D remains unclear. In germline, CDR1 is LNHDA, CDR2 SQIVND (reference sequence). The CDR3 runs to 13 residues. V gave up 3 bases and J gave up 5 bases, with 8 bases separating them. The CDR3 coding sequence is TGTGCCAGTAGTATGGGTCAGGATCAGCCCCAGCATTTT. This encodes CASSMGQDQPQHF. Using reference TRBV19 and TRBJ1-5 for the parts outside the CDR3, the full variable domain is DGGITQSPKYLFRKEGQNVTLSCEQNLNHDAMYWYRQDPGQGLRLIYYSQIVNDFQKGDIAEGYSVSREKKESFPLTVTSAQKNPTAFYLCASSMGQDQPQHFGDGTRLSIL.

The chain is built from TRBV5-1 and TRBJ2-1; D unclear. The CDR3 length is 12 residues. Germline assignment: CDR1 SGHRS and CDR2 YFSETQ. The germline V and J ends were trimmed by 0 bases and 14 bases, with 12 bases remaining between them. The CDR3 region is CASSLATSRKFF. For the CDR3, the DNA is TGCGCCAGCAGCTTGGCCACTTCGAGAAAGTTCTTC.

This chain links TRBV6-6 with TRBJ1-4; D not certain. Between the trimmed V and J ends, which lost 7 bases and 0 bases, there was a span of 9 bases. CDR3 length equals 14 residues. CDR1 MNHNY and CDR2 SVGAGI come from the germline V gene (reference sequence). As DNA, the CDR3 is TGTGCCAGCACCCTGCAGGCAACTAATGAAAAACTGTTTTTT. As protein: CASTLQATNEKLFF.